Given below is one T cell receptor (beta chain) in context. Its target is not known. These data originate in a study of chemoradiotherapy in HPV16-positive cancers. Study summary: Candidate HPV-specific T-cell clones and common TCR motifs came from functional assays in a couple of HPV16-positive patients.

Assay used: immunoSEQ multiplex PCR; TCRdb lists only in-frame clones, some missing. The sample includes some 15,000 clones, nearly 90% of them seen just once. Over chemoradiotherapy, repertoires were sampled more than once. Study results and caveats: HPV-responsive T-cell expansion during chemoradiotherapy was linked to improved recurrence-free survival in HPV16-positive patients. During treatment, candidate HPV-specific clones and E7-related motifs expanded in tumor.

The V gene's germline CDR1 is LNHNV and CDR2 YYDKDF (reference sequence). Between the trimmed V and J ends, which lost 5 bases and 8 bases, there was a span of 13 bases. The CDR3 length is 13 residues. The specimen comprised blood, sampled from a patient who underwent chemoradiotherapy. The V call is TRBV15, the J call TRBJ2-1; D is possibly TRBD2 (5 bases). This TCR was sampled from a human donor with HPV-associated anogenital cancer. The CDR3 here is CATSGTLEDEQFF. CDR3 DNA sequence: TGTGCCACCAGCGGCACGCTGGAGGATGAGCAGTTCTTC.